The 17 T cell receptor beta chains in this list originate from one sample, sequenced in a study of blood T cells in healthy people across ages (dated by TCRdb to about 2015). The library was built by means of 5' RACE. TCRdb lists the instrument as Illumina HiSeq 2500. A second PCR of roughly 7 to 12 cycles was run with a J-beta primer mix and a sample-barcoded 5' primer. In TCRdb, the public reads were trimmed at Q25 with fastp and aligned with MiXCR, with productive beta chains retained. Every entry covers one CDR3 protein and lists the most common genes and DNA from its rows. This sample holds approximately 800,000 distinct CDR3 sequences; more than 20% were observed only once. More than 3% of the sample is held by the ten biggest clonotypes. The data were also submitted as part of a second study, on T cells of mothers and their children.

The material sequenced was blood. The receptors shown here come from a boy younger than 18 in good health.

This chain links TRBV5-1 with TRBJ1-4; TRBD1 matches 7 bases. Germline trimming cut 4 bases from V and 7 bases from J; bases unmatched to any gene: 13. This CDR3 has 16 residues. Germline V gives CDR1 SGHRS, CDR2 YFSETQ. The DNA of the CDR3 is TGCGCCAGCAGCGTAGGGGGCCGGGGTGTCGGTGAAAAACTGTTTTTT. The encoded protein is CASSVGGRGVGEKLFF.

The V call is TRBV28, the J call TRBJ2-2; no firm D call. Germline loops: CDR1 MDHEN, CDR2 SYDVKM. V was cut by 3 bases and J by 5 bases, with 7 bases left in between. The CDR3 is made up of 13 amino acids. CDR3 nucleotide sequence: TGTGCCAGCAGTTTTCAGTTTACCGGGGAGCTGTTTTTT. Residues: CASSFQFTGELFF.

As concerns this clonotype: The junction departs from germline at one end; a sequencing error may be responsible. V gene TRBV28 combines with J gene TRBJ2-5; D could derive from TRBD1 or TRBD2 (7 bases each). From germline, CDR1 is MDHEN and CDR2 SYDVKM. The CDR3 is 12 amino acids. The CDR3 DNA reads TGTGCCAGCAGTTTCACGAAGACAGGGAGGGACTTC. It yields the protein CASSFTKTGRDF.

This clonotype was seen repeatedly, ten times or more. The chain uses TRBV12-3 or TRBV12-4 and TRBJ1-5; D perhaps matches TRBD1 (6 bases). V was clipped by 6 bases and J by 7 bases, with 10 bases between them. The CDR3 sequence is 12 residues long. The CDR3 nucleotides read TGTGCCAGCAGCCTACAGGGACAGCCCCAGCATTTT. Its protein product is CASSLQGQPQHF.

The chain combines TRBV20-1 with TRBJ1-1; D may be TRBD1 (6 bases). Germline CDR1 reads DFQATT; CDR2 reads SNEGSKA (reference sequence). Trimming took 3 bases from V and 6 from J, leaving 17 bases between them. The CDR3 covers 14 residues. Written as DNA, the CDR3 is TGCAGTGCTAGGGCCCAGCCCAGGGGAGCTGAAGCTTTCTTT. Its protein product is CSARAQPRGAEAFF.

This chain connects TRBV7-2 to TRBJ2-5; 7 nucleotides line up with TRBD2. The CDR3 spans 16 residues. The trim removed 5 bases at V and 5 bases at J, leaving 14 bases unmatched. Germline values: CDR1 SGHTA, CDR2 FQGNSA. In DNA, the CDR3 is TGTGCCAGCAGCATCGGGGGAGCGGGGATGGGGGAGACCCAGTACTTC. Translating gives CASSIGGAGMGETQYF.

This clonotype was seen more than once but under ten times. This chain links TRBV10-3 with TRBJ2-7; tentatively, D is TRBD2 (6 bases). Germline-derived CDR1 and CDR2 are ENHRY and SYGVKD. The CDR3 totals 13 residues. The V gene lost 11 bases and the J gene lost 0 bases, with 14 bases spanning the gap. The CDR3 region has the DNA TGTGCCTCCCGGACCGGGAGCTCCTACGAGCAGTACTTC. It encodes CASRTGSSYEQYF.

This clonotype was seen more than once but under ten times. The chain couples TRBV29-1 to TRBJ2-5, with TRBD1 identical over 10 bases. The junction had 11 bases not matched to a gene; V was cut back by 3 bases and J by 4 bases. The CDR3 has 16 residues. Germline CDR1 SQVTM, CDR2 ANQGSEA. CDR3 in DNA: TGCAGCGTTGATGGTGTGGGGACAGGGGTGTTAGAGACCCAGTACTTC. Protein product: CSVDGVGTGVLETQYF. Variable domain in full (rest from reference TRBV29-1 and TRBJ2-5): SAVISQKPSRDICQRGTSLTIQCQVDSQVTMMFWYRQQPGQSLTLIATANQGSEATYESGFVIDKFPISRPNLTFSTLTVSNMSPEDSSIYLCSVDGVGTGVLETQYFGPGTRLLVL.

This chain joins TRBV7-2 and TRBJ2-2; no clear D gene. This CDR3 contains 13 residues. The V end was cut by 4 bases, the J end by 1 base, with 4 bases between. The germline CDR1 and CDR2 sequences are SGHTA and FQGNSA. The CDR3 coding sequence is TGTGCCAGCAGCTGGATGAACACCGGGGAGCTGTTTTTT. It yields the protein CASSWMNTGELFF.

This clonotype was counted a few times. The chain combines TRBV7-3 with TRBJ1-6, with TRBD1 as a possible D gene (6 bases). The CDR3 has 14 amino acids. Germline assignment: CDR1 SGHTA and CDR2 FQGTGA. The V end was cut by 3 bases, the J end by 10 bases, with 13 bases between. CDR3 nucleotide sequence: TGTGCCAGCAGCTTGGGGGCGACCGGGTCACCCCTCCACTTT. Encoded protein: CASSLGATGSPLHF.

This clonotype was seen a few times. This chain uses TRBV6-2 or TRBV6-3 with TRBJ2-6, with TRBD2 as a possible D gene (6 bases). The CDR3 covers 16 residues. Germline CDR1 and CDR2: MNHEY and SVGEGT. The V and J ends lost 2 bases and 0 bases respectively, with 8 bases between them. CDR3 nucleotide sequence: TGTGCCAGCAGTTACAAGGGACTCTCTGGGGCCAACGTCCTGACTTTC. Its protein is CASSYKGLSGANVLTF.

The gene calls are TRBV4-1 and TRBJ2-5; 14 bases agree with TRBD2. Gene TRBJ2-7 matches the end of the DNA better, so the J call may be wrong. This CDR3 comprises 16 residues. Looked up from germline, CDR1 is MGHRA and CDR2 is YSYEKL. The CDR3 loop reads CASSLTGTSGSYEQYF. The CDR3 nucleotides are TGCGCCAGCAGCCTCACCGGGACTAGCGGGAGTTACGAGCAGTACTTC.

This rearrangement joins TRBV4-3 to TRBJ2-2; the D call may be TRBD1 or TRBD2 (6 bases each). Deletions cut 4 bases from V and 4 bases from J, with 16 bases between. The CDR3 is made up of 16 amino acids. From germline, CDR1 is LGHNA and CDR2 YSLEER. CDR3 sequence reads: CASSLKTGAGTGELFF. The CDR3 nucleotides are TGCGCCAGCAGCCTTAAAACGGGGGCGGGCACCGGGGAGCTGTTTTTT.

The CDR3 is CASSVVAGSSYEQYF. CDR3 nucleotides: TGTGCCAGCAGCGTTGTTGCAGGGAGCTCCTACGAGCAGTACTTC. The rearrangement links TRBV7-2 to TRBJ2-7; perhaps D is TRBD1 or TRBD2 (5 bases each). V was trimmed by 5 bases and J by 0 bases, leaving 14 bases between them. The CDR3 runs to 15 residues. Germline lookup yields CDR1 SGHTA and CDR2 FQGNSA.

J is TRBJ2-7 and V is TRBV5-1; 10 positions agree with TRBD2. The CDR3 spans 14 residues. Germline loops: CDR1 SGHRS, CDR2 YFSETQ. V gave up 3 bases and J gave up 5 bases; unmatched junction bases: 5. This CDR3 is CASSSLAGLDEQYF. DNA of the CDR3: TGCGCCAGCAGCTCACTAGCGGGATTGGACGAGCAGTACTTC.

This clonotype was detected a few times. J is TRBJ1-1 and V is TRBV18; 8 bases line up with TRBD1. J lost 6 bases, V lost 5 bases, and 5 bases had no gene match. The CDR3 extends over 13 amino acids. CDR1 and CDR2 from the germline V gene are KGHSH and LQKENI. The CDR3 DNA sequence: TGTGCCAGCTCATTAGGACAGGGCCCTGAAGCTTTCTTT. Its protein is CASSLGQGPEAFF.

This clonotype was observed a few times. The J gene is TRBJ1-5, the V gene TRBV19; unclear D gene. This CDR3 spans 13 amino acids. CDR1 LNHDA and CDR2 SQIVND come from the germline V gene (reference sequence). The V end lost 10 bases, the J end lost 6 bases, and 16 bases lay between the germline ends. CDR3: CATSSLGIQPQHF. In DNA, the CDR3 is TGTGCCACTTCGTCCTTGGGGATTCAGCCCCAGCATTTT.